The present T cell receptor (beta chain) was sequenced within a study of blood T cell repertoires in COVID-19. The V end lost 5 bases, the J end lost 8 bases, and 15 bases lay between the germline ends. The germline gives CDR1 KGHSH, CDR2 LQKENI. The CDR3 has 13 amino acids. This clone was found a few times. The method was immunoSEQ multiplex PCR; TCRdb's version includes in-frame clones alone and lacks a portion of them. The data contain approximately 450,000 clones, 87% of them singletons. This TCR came from a woman between 18 and 29 years old with acute COVID-19. The chain combines TRBV18 with TRBJ1-2; perhaps TRBD1 as D (6 bases). The specimen sequenced was PBMCs or T cells enriched from blood (not recorded which). The CDR3 here is CASSKGDYGGYTF. The CDR3 DNA reads as TGTGCCAGCTCAAAGGGGGATTATGGGGGCTACACCTTC.